The clone carrying this T cell receptor beta chain showed up many times. Its antigen is still unknown. These data originate in a study of T cell repertoires in cytomegalovirus infection. Study context: TCR beta signatures that were public indicated CMV infection and matching HLA type.

Study conclusions and caveats: There were HLA-C-restricted CMV-specific TCR beta clonotypes dominating the ex vivo response. The cumulative frequency of public TCR beta families distinguished individuals who carried CMV together with the relevant HLA.

Trimming removed 1 base from V and 6 bases from J, with 7 bases in between. This CDR3 is 13 amino acids long. The germline V gene has CDR1 SGHVS and CDR2 FNYEAQ. TCRdb reprocessed the reads with MiXCR, giving one entry per CDR3 protein. This sample has approximately 630,000 distinct CDR3 sequences, with around 24% found just once. Input material: CD8+ T cells from PBMCs. The source of this sequence is a human donor in good health (CMV status not recorded). Some clones in this sample may be carry-over from other donors' samples. The chain combines TRBV7-6 with TRBJ2-1, with unresolved D. The CDR3 region has the DNA TGTGCCAGCAGCTTAGGGGCCCTCAATGAGCAGTTCTTC. Residues: CASSLGALNEQFF.